A selection of T cell receptor beta chains follows, all from one sample in a study of blood T cells in healthy people across ages. TCRdb fed the 5' RACE reads into MiXCR, producing one record per CDR3 protein. The data contain 910,000 or so distinct CDR3 sequences, roughly half of them singletons. What was sequenced was blood. The receptor source for this set is a woman in her sixties or seventies in good health. Each CDR3 is given with its conserved first and last residue. The order of the fields is V gene, D gene, J gene, CDR3 protein. A D gene is named only where the DNA matches it firmly.

V: TRBV11-1; D: -; J: TRBJ2-5; CDR3: CASSLGQQTGETQYF
V: TRBV27; D: TRBD2; J: TRBJ2-3; CDR3: CATLGGDAGIDTQYF
V: TRBV7-2; D: TRBD1; J: TRBJ2-6; CDR3: CASSSQGYSGANVLTF
V: TRBV4-2; D: -; J: -; CDR3: CASSQVGAGEIRETQYF
V: TRBV20-1; D: -; J: TRBJ1-4; CDR3: CSARDLRDNLSANEKLFF
V: TRBV11-2; D: -; J: TRBJ2-5; CDR3: CASSLGPGQEETQYF
V: TRBV7-2; D: TRBD2; J: TRBJ2-1; CDR3: CASSHPTSGHNEQFF
V: TRBV7-2; D: -; J: TRBJ2-5; CDR3: CASSLGQGPNPFQETQYF
V: TRBV28; D: -; J: TRBJ2-7; CDR3: CASSSKVRTGSYEQYF
V: TRBV10-3; D: TRBD1; J: TRBJ2-5; CDR3: CAISESGTDYQETQYF
V: TRBV10-3; D: -; J: TRBJ1-2; CDR3: CAISGDARRYGYTF
V: TRBV7-9; D: -; J: TRBJ2-7; CDR3: CASSSIGGEERSYEQYF
V: TRBV29-1; D: -; J: TRBJ2-3; CDR3: CSVAAGRGPDTQYF
V: TRBV6-1; D: -; J: TRBJ1-5; CDR3: CASSARVGDSNQPQHF
V: TRBV20-1; D: TRBD2; J: TRBJ2-3; CDR3: CSARDLRTSGTGTQYF
V: TRBV7-9; D: -; J: TRBJ2-1; CDR3: CASSLTRTGNEQFF
V: TRBV29-1; D: -; J: -; CDR3: CSVERGSEQYF
V: TRBV20-1; D: -; J: TRBJ2-3; CDR3: CSARKGDTRYF
V: TRBV20-1; D: TRBD1; J: TRBJ1-5; CDR3: CSAGKVTGSQPQHF